These T cell receptor beta chains were read from a single sample in a study of metastatic and nonmetastatic thyroid tumors. TCRdb re-clonotyped the PCR reads through MiXCR. The profile shows about 21,000 clones, about 16% of them singletons. The sample taken for sequencing was tumor tissue. These receptors were collected from a female donor with papillary thyroid cancer or a benign thyroid nodule (not recorded which). Some clones in this sample may be carry-over from other donors' samples. CDR3s include the opening cysteine and the closing phenylalanine or tryptophan. A D gene is named only where the DNA matches it firmly.

>12|NA|TRBV2|TRBJ2-2
CASTLSTEELFF
>15|NA|TRBV7-2|TRBJ2-1
CASSSQVGPYNEQFF
>15|NA|TRBV3-1|TRBJ1-1
CASSPYRGVNTEAFF
>11|NA|TRBV14|TRBJ2-7
CASASRYEQYF
>12|NA|TRBV20-1|TRBJ1-2
CSAKTGTNGYTF
>16|TRBD1|TRBV7-3|TRBJ1-1
CASSPGQGLTDTEAFF
>17|TRBD1|TRBV6-4|TRBJ1-5
CASSEGRRGQNNQPQHF
>15|TRBD1|TRBV5-1|TRBJ2-7
CASSMTGGSSYEQYF
>14|NA|TRBV20-1|TRBJ1-4
CSARPQGLDEKLFF
>15|NA|TRBV5-1|TRBJ1-6
CASSLKTGLDSPLHF
>16|TRBD2|TRBV27|TRBJ2-7
CASSPWGGMSSYEQYF
>14|NA|TRBV3-1|TRBJ1-2
CASSQSRNNYGYTF
>15|TRBD1|TRBV7-8|TRBJ2-3
CASSLSRDSDHTQYF
>16|TRBD2|TRBV11-2|TRBJ2-1
CASSSRTSGSRYEQFF
>17|TRBD2|TRBV27|TRBJ2-3
CASSLSPAGGGTDTQYF
>15|NA|TRBV5-1|TRBJ2-5
CASSLDRSLQETQYF
>16|NA|TRBV2|TRBJ1-4
CASRIVRVAPNEKLFF
>15|NA|TRBV15|TRBJ2-7
CATSSTSGRNFDQYF
>15|TRBD2|TRBV20-1|TRBJ2-1
CSARDSRGGFDEQFF
>16|NA|TRBV9|TRBJ2-1
CASSEAGTHGNNEQFF
>13|NA|TRBV28|TRBJ1-6
CASRPPRNSPLHF
>12|TRBD2|TRBV30|TRBJ2-3
CAWSVGEGRQYF
>17|NA|TRBV5-1|TRBJ2-2
CASSPLLAGGMTGELFF
>14|NA|TRBV7-3|TRBJ1-1
CASSLKQKNTEAFF
>17|NA|TRBV9|TRBJ2-2
CASSEPLNDPHTGELFF
>16|NA|TRBV4-1|TRBJ1-4
CASSQDPPGAGEKLFF
>15|TRBD2|TRBV11-2|TRBJ2-1
CASSPHGLVSDEQFF
>13|NA|TRBV5-1|TRBJ2-7
CASRERNWDEQYF
>15|NA|TRBV5-1|TRBJ2-3
CASSLPRHGSDTQYF
>14|TRBD1|TRBV19|TRBJ1-5
CASSNYRGEQPQHF
>17|NA|TRBV6-5|TRBJ2-7
CASRIENSEYSSYEHYF
>15|NA|TRBV11-2|TRBJ1-3
CASSLREASGNTIYF
>14|NA|TRBV15|TRBJ1-5
CATSLSYSNQPQHF
>14|NA|TRBV28|TRBJ1-5
CASSLPYSNHPQHF
>13|NA|TRBV6-2/TRBV6-3|TRBJ1-5
CASRGPSIGPQHF
>13|NA|TRBV11-1|TRBJ1-1
CASSATMNTEAFF
>19|NA|TRBV12-3/TRBV12-4|TRBJ1-4
CASSPSWEVCRATNEKLFF
>15|TRBD1|TRBV28|TRBJ1-5
CATCDRGFGNQPQHF
>14|NA|TRBV5-1|TRBJ2-7
CASSPGFSGDEQYF
>14|NA|TRBV10-3|TRBJ1-6
CAISERGGNSPLHF
>14|TRBD1|TRBV6-1|TRBJ1-1
CASGGDRLGAEAFF
>16|TRBD1|TRBV20-1|TRBJ2-7
CSAPRSWTGGSYEQYF
>14|NA|TRBV11-3|TRBJ2-2
CASSLDGDTGELFF
>15|TRBD1|TRBV5-6|TRBJ1-1
CASRRRQGRRTEAFF
>15|TRBD1|TRBV2|TRBJ2-7
CASWVGTAITYEQYF
>13|NA|TRBV12-3/TRBV12-4|TRBJ1-1
CASSFPGATEAFF
>15|NA|TRBV11-3|TRBJ2-1
CASSTGGHVNNEQFF
>15|NA|TRBV3-1|TRBJ1-5
CASSQSWGANQPQHF
>12|NA|TRBV5-1|TRBJ2-3
CASRGSTDTQYF
>15|NA|TRBV28|TRBJ2-3
CASSPVRGVIDTQYF
>15|TRBD2|TRBV6-2/TRBV6-3|TRBJ2-3
CASIRLAGGRDTQYF
>15|NA|TRBV3-1|TRBJ2-1
CASSQWRISDNEQFF
>15|NA|TRBV6-1|TRBJ1-5
CASIARGRSNQPQNF
>13|TRBD1|TRBV5-1|TRBJ1-5
CASSPGGGQPQHF
>14|NA|TRBV6-1|TRBJ2-7
CASKRGKGAYEQYF
>16|NA|TRBV15|TRBJ1-4
CATSRDLQGTNEKLFF
>13|NA|TRBV12-3/TRBV12-4|TRBJ2-2
CASSFRNTGELFF
>15|NA|TRBV6-6|TRBJ2-3
CASSYGSSSTDTQYF
>13|TRBD1|TRBV10-3|TRBJ2-7
CAITRDSSYEQYF
>13|NA|TRBV12-5|TRBJ1-5
CASCFGSNQPQHF